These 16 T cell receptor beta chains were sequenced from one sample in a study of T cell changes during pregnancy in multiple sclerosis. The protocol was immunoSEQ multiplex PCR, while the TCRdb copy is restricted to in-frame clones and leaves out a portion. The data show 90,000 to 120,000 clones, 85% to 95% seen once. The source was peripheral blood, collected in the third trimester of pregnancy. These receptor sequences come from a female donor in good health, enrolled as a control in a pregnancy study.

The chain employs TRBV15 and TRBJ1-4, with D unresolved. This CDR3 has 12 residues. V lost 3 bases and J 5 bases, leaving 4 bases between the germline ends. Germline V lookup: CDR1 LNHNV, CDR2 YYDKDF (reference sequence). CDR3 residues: CATSRLNEKLFF. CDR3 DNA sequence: TGTGCCACCAGCAGGTTAAATGAAAAACTGTTTTTT. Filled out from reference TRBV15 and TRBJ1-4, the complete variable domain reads DAMVIQNPRYQVTQFGKPVTLSCSQTLNHNVMYWYQQKSSQAPKLLFHYYDKDFNNEADTPDNFQSRRPNTSFCFLDIRSPGLGDTAMYLCATSRLNEKLFFGSGTQLSVL.

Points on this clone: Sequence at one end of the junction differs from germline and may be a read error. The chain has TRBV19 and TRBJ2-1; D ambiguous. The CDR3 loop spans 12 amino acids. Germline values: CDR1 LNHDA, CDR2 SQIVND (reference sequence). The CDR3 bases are TGTGCCAGTAGTGAAAGCTACGATGAGCAGTTCTTC. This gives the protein CASSESYDEQFF.

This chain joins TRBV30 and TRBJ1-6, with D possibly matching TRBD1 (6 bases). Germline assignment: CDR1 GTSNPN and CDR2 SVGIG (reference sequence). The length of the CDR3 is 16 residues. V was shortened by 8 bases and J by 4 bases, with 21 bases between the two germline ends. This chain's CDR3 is CARGEGRGFYNSPLHF. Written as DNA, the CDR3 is TGTGCCCGAGGAGAAGGCAGGGGTTTTTATAATTCACCCCTCCACTTT.

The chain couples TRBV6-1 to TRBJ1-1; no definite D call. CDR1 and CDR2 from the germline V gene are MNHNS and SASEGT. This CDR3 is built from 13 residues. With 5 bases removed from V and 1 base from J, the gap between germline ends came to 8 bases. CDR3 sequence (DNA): TGTGCCAGCAGTATCGAGGGGAACACTGAAGCTTTCTTT. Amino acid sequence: CASSIEGNTEAFF.

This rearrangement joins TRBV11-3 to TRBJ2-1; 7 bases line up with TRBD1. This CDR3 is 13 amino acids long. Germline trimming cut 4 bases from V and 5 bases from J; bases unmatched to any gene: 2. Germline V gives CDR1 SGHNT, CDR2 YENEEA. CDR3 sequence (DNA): TGTGCCAGCAGCTGGGACAGAGACAATGAGCAGTTCTTC. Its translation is CASSWDRDNEQFF.

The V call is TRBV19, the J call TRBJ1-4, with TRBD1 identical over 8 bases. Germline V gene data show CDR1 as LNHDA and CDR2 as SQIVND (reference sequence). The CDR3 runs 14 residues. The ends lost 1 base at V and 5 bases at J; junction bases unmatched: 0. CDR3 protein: CASSIGTGNEKLFF. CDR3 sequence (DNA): TGTGCCAGTAGTATAGGGACAGGGAATGAAAAACTGTTTTTT. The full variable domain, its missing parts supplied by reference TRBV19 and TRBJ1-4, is DGGITQSPKYLFRKEGQNVTLSCEQNLNHDAMYWYRQDPGQGLRLIYYSQIVNDFQKGDIAEGYSVSREKKESFPLTVTSAQKNPTAFYLCASSIGTGNEKLFFGSGTQLSVL.

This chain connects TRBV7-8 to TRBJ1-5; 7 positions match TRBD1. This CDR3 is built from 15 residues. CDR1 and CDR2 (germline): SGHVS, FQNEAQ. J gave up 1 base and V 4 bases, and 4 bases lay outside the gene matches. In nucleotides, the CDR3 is TGTGCCAGCAGCTCGGACAGGATAAGCAATCAGCCCCAGCATTTT. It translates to CASSSDRISNQPQHF.

DNA of the CDR3: TGTGCCAGTAGTATTGAGGGCAGCTCAAATTCACCCCTCCACTTT. It codes for CASSIEGSSNSPLHF. This chain links TRBV19 with TRBJ1-6; D unclear. This CDR3 is built from 15 residues. Germline V lookup: CDR1 LNHDA, CDR2 SQIVND (reference sequence). Trimming cost V 3 bases and J 7 bases, with 13 bases left between them. The full variable domain, with the rest looked up from reference TRBV19 and TRBJ1-6, is DGGITQSPKYLFRKEGQNVTLSCEQNLNHDAMYWYRQDPGQGLRLIYYSQIVNDFQKGDIAEGYSVSREKKESFPLTVTSAQKNPTAFYLCASSIEGSSNSPLHFGNGTRLTVT.

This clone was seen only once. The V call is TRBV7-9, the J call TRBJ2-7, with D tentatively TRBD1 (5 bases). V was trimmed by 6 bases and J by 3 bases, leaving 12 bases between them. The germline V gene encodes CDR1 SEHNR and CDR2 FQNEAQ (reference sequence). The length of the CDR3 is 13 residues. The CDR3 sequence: CASSYDSDYEQYF. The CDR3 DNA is TGTGCCAGCAGTTATGACAGTGACTACGAGCAGTACTTC. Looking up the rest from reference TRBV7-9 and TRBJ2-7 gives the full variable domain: DTGVSQNPRHKITKRGQNVTFRCDPISEHNRLYWYRQTLGQGPEFLTYFQNEAQLEKSRLLSDRFSAERPKGSFSTLEIQRTEQGDSAMYLCASSYDSDYEQYFGPGTRLTVT.

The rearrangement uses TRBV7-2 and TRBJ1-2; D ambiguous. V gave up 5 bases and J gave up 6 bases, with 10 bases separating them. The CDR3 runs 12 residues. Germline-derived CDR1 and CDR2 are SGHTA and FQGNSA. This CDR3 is CASSLYSHGYTF. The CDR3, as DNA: TGTGCCAGCAGCCTTTATTCTCATGGCTACACCTTC.

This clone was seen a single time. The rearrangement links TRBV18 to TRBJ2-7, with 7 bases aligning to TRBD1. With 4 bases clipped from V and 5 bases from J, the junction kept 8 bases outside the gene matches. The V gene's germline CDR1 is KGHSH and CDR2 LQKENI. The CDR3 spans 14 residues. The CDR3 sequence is CASSRPGTADEQYF. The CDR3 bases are TGTGCCAGCTCACGCCCCGGGACAGCGGACGAGCAGTACTTC.

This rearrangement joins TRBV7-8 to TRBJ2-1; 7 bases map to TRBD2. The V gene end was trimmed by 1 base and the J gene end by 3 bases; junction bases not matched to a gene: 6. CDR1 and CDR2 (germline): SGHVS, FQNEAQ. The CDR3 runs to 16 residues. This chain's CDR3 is CASSLDERGIYNEQFF. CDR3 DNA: TGTGCCAGCAGCTTAGATGAGCGGGGAATCTACAATGAGCAGTTCTTC.

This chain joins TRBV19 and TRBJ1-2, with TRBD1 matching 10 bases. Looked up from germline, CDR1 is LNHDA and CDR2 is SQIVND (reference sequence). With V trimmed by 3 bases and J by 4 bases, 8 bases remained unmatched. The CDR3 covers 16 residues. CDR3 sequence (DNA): TGTGCCAGTAGTATTATTGGACAGGGGGATATCTATGGCTACACCTTC. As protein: CASSIIGQGDIYGYTF.

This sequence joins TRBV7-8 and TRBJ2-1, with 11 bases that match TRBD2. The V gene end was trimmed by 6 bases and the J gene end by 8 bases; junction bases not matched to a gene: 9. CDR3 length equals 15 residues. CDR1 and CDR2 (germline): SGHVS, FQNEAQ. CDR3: CASRLTSGARDEQFF. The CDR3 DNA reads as TGTGCCAGCAGACTGACTAGCGGGGCCAGAGATGAGCAGTTCTTC.

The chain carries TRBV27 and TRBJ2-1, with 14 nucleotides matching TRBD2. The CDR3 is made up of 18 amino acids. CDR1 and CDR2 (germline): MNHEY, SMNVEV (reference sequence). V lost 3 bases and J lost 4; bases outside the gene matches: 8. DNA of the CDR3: TGTGCCAGCAGTTTGACTAGCGGGGGGGCAGCACATTACAATGAGCAGTTCTTC. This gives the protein CASSLTSGGAAHYNEQFF.

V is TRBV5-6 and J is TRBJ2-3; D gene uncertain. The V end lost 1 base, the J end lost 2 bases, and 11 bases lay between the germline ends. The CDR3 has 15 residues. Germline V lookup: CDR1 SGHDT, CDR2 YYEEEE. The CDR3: CASSLSTATTDTQYF. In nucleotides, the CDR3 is TGTGCCAGCAGCTTGTCCACCGCTACCACAGATACGCAGTATTTT.